The present T cell receptor beta chain was sequenced within a study of PD-1 blockade in classical Hodgkin lymphoma. Across the study: The patients were dosed with nivolumab 3 mg/kg, infused intravenously every 2 weeks.

Profiled with immunoSEQ multiplex PCR; TCRdb holds only in-frame clones, not every one. The sample yields more than 70,000 clones, roughly 91% seen once. Each patient relapsed following autologous stem cell transplantation, and prior brentuximab vedotin exposure differed. Study-wide points: The CD4+ diversity rise by C4D1 was clearest in complete responders. What drove the repertoire differences, possibly disease activity or prior therapy, has not been defined. Newly diagnosed patients had baseline TCR diversity that was reportedly lower than that of healthy donors.

Concerning this clone itself: Its antigen is undetermined.

The sample here was peripheral blood mononuclear cells (PBMCs), taken before the second cycle of nivolumab. The TCR originated in a human donor with classical Hodgkin lymphoma.

CDR3: CASSLSSRGEKLFF. In DNA, the CDR3 is TGTGCCAGCAGCTTGTCTTCCAGGGGTGAAAAACTGTTTTTT. The chain recombines TRBV11-2 with TRBJ1-4, with TRBD1 as a possible D gene (6 bases). The CDR3 totals 14 residues. From germline, CDR1 is SGHAT and CDR2 FQNNGV. The V end was cut by 3 bases, the J end by 7 bases, with 12 bases between.